Listed below are T cell receptor beta chains from one sample, sequenced in a study of prognosis after radiotherapy for stage I lung cancer. TCRdb ran MiXCR on the multiplex PCR reads and lists one entry per CDR3 protein. The sample comprises 12,000 or so distinct CDR3 sequences, 45% to 60% of which are singletons, and under 25% rests with the top ten. Here the sequenced sample was PBMCs, taken before or after stereotactic body radiation therapy (not recorded which). The receptor source for this set is a donor aged 50 or older with non-small cell lung cancer. Each CDR3 is given with its conserved first and last residue. The order of the fields is V gene, J gene, clone size, D gene, CDR3 DNA, CDR3 protein. The D gene is left open where the match is weak. The listing skips clone size in some rows; elsewhere it reads once, few, many or a size class.

>TRBV7-3|TRBJ2-1|medium-sized|-
TGTGCCAGCAGCTTAAAAGGGCGCGGGACCGCCGACAATGAGCAGTTCTTC
CASSLKGRGTADNEQFF
>TRBV7-9|TRBJ2-7|medium-sized|-
TGTGCCAGCAGCGGAAAGGGACTGACCTACGAGCAGTACTTC
CASSGKGLTYEQYF
>TRBV11-2|TRBJ2-5|-|TRBD1
TGTGCCAGCAGCTCCGGGACAGGGGTGGGGATCGAGACCCAGTACTTC
CASSSGTGVGIETQYF
>TRBV28|TRBJ2-5|once|TRBD2
TGTGCCAGCAGTCTCCGAGGACTAGCGGTAGGGTCTCAAGATACCCAGTACTTC
CASSLRGLAVGSQDTQYF
>TRBV5-8|TRBJ1-1|-|-
TGTGCCAGCAGCTTGGATACACTCCAAAACACTGAAGCTTTCTTT
CASSLDTLQNTEAFF
>TRBV5-5|TRBJ1-5|medium-sized|-
TGTGCCAGCAGCGAGGGACTCTACAATCAGCCCCAGCATTTT
CASSEGLYNQPQHF
>TRBV19|TRBJ2-1|-|-
TGTGCCAGTAGTAGAACCTCTCAAGGATGCTACGATGAGCAGTTCTTC
CASSRTSQGCYDEQFF
>TRBV20-1|TRBJ2-7|medium-sized|-
TGCAGTGCTAGTTCGACATACTCCTACGAGCAGTACTTC
CSASSTYSYEQYF
>TRBV10-3|TRBJ2-3|many|TRBD2
TGTGCCAGCAAAGCGGGAGGGTTCACAGATACGCAGTATTTT
CASKAGGFTDTQYF
>TRBV7-3|TRBJ2-1|-|-
TGTGCCAGCAGCAAACTAGAGGGAGTGTACAATGAGCAGTTCTTC
CASSKLEGVYNEQFF
>TRBV11-2|TRBJ2-1|medium-sized|-
TGTGCCAGCAGCTTAGATCCGAGGAGGAACAATGAGCAGTTCTTC
CASSLDPRRNNEQFF
>TRBV28|TRBJ1-1|-|TRBD1
TGTGCCAACAGTTTCGGGACAGGGTTAGGAGGAGCTTTTTTT
CANSFGTGLGGAFF
>TRBV24-1|TRBJ2-1|medium-sized|TRBD1
TGTGCCACCAGTGGGCCGGACAGGGGGAGAAACAATGAGCAGTTCTTC
CATSGPDRGRNNEQFF
>TRBV30|TRBJ2-7|medium-sized|TRBD2
TGTGCCTGGGCTCACTCCGGGACTAGCGGGAGGGCCTACGAGCAGTACTTC
CAWAHSGTSGRAYEQYF
>TRBV20-1|TRBJ2-1|-|-
TGCAGTGCTAGAGTGAAAGTGTCCAACCGCTCCTACAATGAGCAGTTCTTC
CSARVKVSNRSYNEQFF
>TRBV20-1|TRBJ2-1|many|TRBD2
TGCAGTGCTAGAGCCACCGGGACTAGCGACTACAATGAGCAGTTCTTC
CSARATGTSDYNEQFF
>TRBV27|TRBJ1-5|-|-
TGTGCCAGCAGTTTCAGCAATCAGCCCCAGCATTTT
CASSFSNQPQHF
>TRBV6-1|TRBJ2-2|few|TRBD1
TGTGCCAGCAGTAGATCGGGACAGGCGGTCGGGGAGCTGTTTTTT
CASSRSGQAVGELFF
>TRBV6-2/TRBV6-3|TRBJ2-3|medium-sized|-
TGTGCCAGCAGCGGAGCCGGGACAGATACGCAGTATTTT
CASSGAGTDTQYF
>TRBV20-1|TRBJ1-2|medium-sized|TRBD1
TGCAGTGCCCCCGGGGGGGGGACAGGATCTAACTATGGCTACACCTTC
CSAPGGGTGSNYGYTF
>TRBV7-9|TRBJ2-7|many|TRBD1
TGTGCCAGCAGCCCCTTGGGTCAGGGGGCCCGACAGTACGAGCAGTACTTC
CASSPLGQGARQYEQYF
>TRBV6-1|TRBJ2-7|-|-
TGTGCCAGCAGTGCATCTAGGGGCTACGAGCAGTACTTC
CASSASRGYEQYF
>TRBV5-1|TRBJ1-4|medium-sized|-
TGCGCCAGCAGCCCGCTGAGGGGGGAGGGAAAAGAAAAACTGTTTTTT
CASSPLRGEGKEKLFF
>TRBV19|TRBJ2-1|many|-
TGTGCCAGTAGTAGAACCTCTCAAGGAGGCTACAATGAGCAGTTCTTC
CASSRTSQGGYNEQFF
>TRBV12-3/TRBV12-4|TRBJ2-7|medium-sized|-
TGTGCCAGCAGTTTATTGCCCCAACTCGTAGGGGGGGCCCACTCCTACGAGCAGTACTTC
CASSLLPQLVGGAHSYEQYF
>TRBV30|TRBJ1-1|medium-sized|-
TGTGCCTGGACTGGAAGCACTGAAGCTTTCTTT
CAWTGSTEAFF
>TRBV16|TRBJ2-2|-|-
TGTGCCAGCAGCCAGGGTGGGGGCCTCACCGGGGAGCTGTTTTTT
CASSQGGGLTGELFF
>TRBV27|TRBJ2-7|-|TRBD1
TGTGCCAGCAGTTTAGAGGGGACAGGTCCCTACGAGCAGTACTTC
CASSLEGTGPYEQYF
>TRBV11-3|TRBJ2-1|-|TRBD2
TGTGCCAGCAGCCCTAGGACTAGCGGAACCTACAATGAGCAGTTCTTC
CASSPRTSGTYNEQFF
>TRBV7-9|TRBJ2-1|-|TRBD2
TGTGAAAGCAGCTCGCCGGCTAGCGGGAGGGGTAATGAGCAGTTCTTC
CESSSPASGRGNEQFF
>TRBV27|TRBJ1-6|-|-
TGTGCCAGCAGTTTAGAGGGAAACTCACCCCTCCACTTT
CASSLEGNSPLHF
>TRBV6-4|TRBJ1-1|medium-sized|TRBD1
TGTGCCAGCAGGACCAGGGACAGCCGTGAAGCTTTCTTT
CASRTRDSREAFF
>TRBV5-1|TRBJ1-2|medium-sized|-
TGCGCCAGCAGCATCGACGGACAGCGTATATCCTACACCTTC
CASSIDGQRISYTF
>TRBV2|TRBJ2-1|many|TRBD2
TGTGCCAGCAGTGGACTAGCGGGAGGATACAATGAGCAGTTCTTC
CASSGLAGGYNEQFF
>TRBV9|TRBJ2-3|medium-sized|TRBD2
TGTGCCAGCAGCTCTAGCGGGATTAGCACAGATACGCAGTATTTT
CASSSSGISTDTQYF
>TRBV12-3/TRBV12-4|TRBJ2-3|medium-sized|-
TGTGCCAGCGGGGCGGAAACAGATACGCAGTATTTT
CASGAETDTQYF
>TRBV28|TRBJ1-3|medium-sized|-
TGTGCCAGCAGTTCCCCCGGGGTGTCTGGAAACACCATATATTTT
CASSSPGVSGNTIYF
>TRBV24-1|TRBJ2-2|-|-
TGTGCCACCAGTGATATGACTAGTCTCGGGGAGCTGTTTTTT
CATSDMTSLGELFF
>TRBV11-3|TRBJ2-7|-|TRBD1
TGTGCCACAAAATTCGACAGGGGCCCGGTCGAGCAGTACTTC
CATKFDRGPVEQYF
>TRBV6-1|TRBJ2-3|-|-
TGTGCCAGCAGTGTGGGCGCGGCAGATACGCAGTATTTT
CASSVGAADTQYF
>TRBV12-3/TRBV12-4|TRBJ1-2|medium-sized|TRBD1
TGTGCCAGCAGTTTTGCGGCAGGGGGAAGGAATTATGGCTACACCTTC
CASSFAAGGRNYGYTF
>TRBV12-3/TRBV12-4|TRBJ2-1|-|TRBD1
TGTGCCAGCAGTTTAAGGGGACAGGGAGCCCACAATGATCAGTTCTTC
CASSLRGQGAHNDQFF
>TRBV2|TRBJ1-2|-|-
TGTGCCAGTCTTGAAGAGGTCAGTGAGGACTATGGCTACACCTTC
CASLEEVSEDYGYTF
>TRBV18|TRBJ2-2|medium-sized|-
TGTGCCAGCTCAGAGGGAAGTAGGTCCGGGGAGCTGTTTTTT
CASSEGSRSGELFF
>TRBV19|TRBJ2-5|many|-
TGTGCCAGTAGTAGCTTGGGGGAGACCCAGTACTTC
CASSSLGETQYF
>TRBV12-3/TRBV12-4|TRBJ2-2|medium-sized|-
TGTGCCAGCAGTTTAGTCGGCGGGGAGCTGTTTTTT
CASSLVGGELFF
>TRBV19|TRBJ2-1|-|-
TGTGCCAGTAGTGGGGGGTCCGGCATGTCCAATGAGCAGTTCTTC
CASSGGSGMSNEQFF
>TRBV5-1|TRBJ1-6|medium-sized|-
TGCGCCAGCAGCTTGGCGGGTAGTAATTCACCCCTCCACTTT
CASSLAGSNSPLHF
>TRBV9|TRBJ1-2|-|TRBD1
TGTGCCAGCAGCGTAGATCACAGGGGGTATAGAGGCTACACCTTC
CASSVDHRGYRGYTF